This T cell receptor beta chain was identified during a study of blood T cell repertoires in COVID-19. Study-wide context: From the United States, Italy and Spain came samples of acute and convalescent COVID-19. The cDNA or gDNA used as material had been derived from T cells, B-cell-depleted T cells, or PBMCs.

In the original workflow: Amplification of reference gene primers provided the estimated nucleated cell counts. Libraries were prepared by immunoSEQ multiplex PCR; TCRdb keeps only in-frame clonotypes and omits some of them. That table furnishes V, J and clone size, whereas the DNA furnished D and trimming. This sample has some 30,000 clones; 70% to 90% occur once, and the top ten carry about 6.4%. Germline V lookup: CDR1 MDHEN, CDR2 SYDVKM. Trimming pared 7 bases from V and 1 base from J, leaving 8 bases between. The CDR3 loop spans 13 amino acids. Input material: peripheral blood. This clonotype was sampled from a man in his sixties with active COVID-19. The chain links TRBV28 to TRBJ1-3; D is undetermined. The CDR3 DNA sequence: TGTGCCAGCAACCCGAGGTCTGGAAACACCATATATTTT. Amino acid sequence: CASNPRSGNTIYF. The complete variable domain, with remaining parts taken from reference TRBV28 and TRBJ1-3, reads DVKVTQSSRYLVKRTGEKVFLECVQDMDHENMFWYRQDPGLGLRLIYFSYDVKMKEKGDIPEGYSVSREKKERFSLILESASTNQTSMYLCASNPRSGNTIYFGEGSWLTVV.